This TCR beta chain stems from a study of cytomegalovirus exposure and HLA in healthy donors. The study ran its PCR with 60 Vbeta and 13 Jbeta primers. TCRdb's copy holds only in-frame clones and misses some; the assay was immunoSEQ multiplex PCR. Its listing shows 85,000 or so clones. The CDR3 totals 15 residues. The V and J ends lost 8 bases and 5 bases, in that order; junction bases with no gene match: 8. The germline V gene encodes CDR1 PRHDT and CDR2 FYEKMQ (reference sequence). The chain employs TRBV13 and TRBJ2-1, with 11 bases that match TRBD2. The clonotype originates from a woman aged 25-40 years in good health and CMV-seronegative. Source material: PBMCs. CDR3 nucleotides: TGTGCCAGCCGCCTTAGCGGGGGGGCGGACAATGAGCAGTTCTTC. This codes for CASRLSGGADNEQFF.